This T cell receptor beta chain was retrieved from a study of neurological immune-mediated disorders. General study points: HTLV-1-associated myelopathy ranked highest for TCR clonal expansion and multiple sclerosis lowest, beneath healthy controls.

CDR1 and CDR2 (germline): SGHTA, FQGNSA. CDR3 length: 14 amino acids. V was shortened by 6 bases and J by 5 bases, with 15 bases between the two germline ends. TCRdb reprocessed the 5' RACE reads with MiXCR, giving one entry per CDR3 protein. Of roughly 25,000 distinct CDR3 sequences listed, roughly 6.3% are singletons. This clonotype showed up many times. As yet, its antigen is unknown. The clonotype comes from a middle-aged woman in good health. Input material: PBMCs. The chain links TRBV7-2 to TRBJ2-3, with D unresolved. CDR3 bases: TGTGCCAGCAGGTTAAGTCGGCCGGGAGATACGCAGTATTTT. As protein: CASRLSRPGDTQYF.